One sample yielded the 7 T cell receptor beta chains listed below, sequenced in a study of T cell repertoires in cytomegalovirus infection. Each CDR3 protein gets one entry after TCRdb re-called the reads with MiXCR. This table has roughly 990,000 distinct CDR3 sequences, approximately 31% appearing once. Their specific antigens are unknown. Specimen: cultured CD8+ T cells from PBMCs, collected from culture after CMV antigen stimulation. The receptor set was obtained from a human donor in good health (CMV status not recorded). Some clones in this sample may be carry-over from other donors' samples.

This clonotype was counted only a few times. The chain has TRBV7-4 and TRBJ2-3; 7 nucleotides line up with TRBD2. Looked up from germline, CDR1 is SGHVT and CDR2 is SQSDAQ. The V gene end was trimmed by 2 bases and the J gene end by 5 bases; junction bases not matched to a gene: 13. This CDR3 has 17 residues. In DNA form, the CDR3 reads TGTGCCAGCAGCTTAAACCCGAGACTAGCAGAGGGAGATACGCAGTATTTT. This gives the protein CASSLNPRLAEGDTQYF.

The V call is TRBV7-9, the J call TRBJ2-7; 7 bases line up with TRBD1. Germline V lookup: CDR1 SEHNR, CDR2 FQNEAQ (reference sequence). The trim removed 1 base at V and 1 base at J, leaving 4 bases unmatched. CDR3 length: 15 residues. The CDR3 DNA sequence: TGTGCCAGCAGCTTAGATCGGGACAGATCCTACGAGCAGTACTTC. Its protein product is CASSLDRDRSYEQYF.

The chain joins TRBV6-1 to TRBJ1-1; TRBD1 aligns across 7 bases. This CDR3 has 15 amino acids. V trimming: 0 bases; J trimming: 6 bases; junction bases outside the gene matches: 7. Looked up from germline, CDR1 is MNHNS and CDR2 is SASEGT. DNA of the CDR3: TGTGCCAGCAGTGAAGCTCCAGGGGGGAGGTCTGAAGCTTTCTTT. This sequence encodes CASSEAPGGRSEAFF.

This clonotype was seen more than once but under ten times. This chain uses TRBV12-5 with TRBJ1-2, with unresolved D. The CDR3 loop spans 13 amino acids. V was cut by 7 bases and J by 5 bases, with 14 bases left in between. CDR1 LGHNT and CDR2 FRNRAP come from the germline V gene. The CDR3 DNA reads as TGTGCTAGTGCCCCCGAGGGCCTATATGGCTACACCTTC. This sequence encodes CASAPEGLYGYTF.

This chain joins TRBV5-6 and TRBJ2-3; D perhaps matches TRBD1 (7 bases). Germline V CDR1 and CDR2: SGHDT, YYEEEE. The CDR3 is 15 residues long. Trimming cost V 4 bases and J 0 bases, with 12 bases left between them. The CDR3, as DNA: TGTGCCAGCAGCGCCAGGGGGGATAGCACAGATACGCAGTATTTT. This codes for CASSARGDSTDTQYF.

This clonotype was picked up many times. The V gene is TRBV7-2, the J gene TRBJ1-1; D is ambiguous. V was pared by 1 base and J by 4 bases, with 13 bases between. CDR3 size: 15 residues. CDR1 and CDR2 (germline): SGHTA, FQGNSA. CDR3 residues: CASSLEVALGTEAFF. In DNA, the CDR3 is TGTGCCAGCAGCTTAGAGGTAGCCCTAGGCACTGAAGCTTTCTTT.

This clonotype was seen many times. V and J are TRBV6-1 and TRBJ2-1; 8 nucleotides line up with TRBD1. V was pared by 2 bases and J by 3 bases, with 18 bases of the junction left unmatched. This CDR3 has 20 residues. The V gene's germline CDR1 is MNHNS and CDR2 SASEGT. The CDR3 nucleotides are TGTGCCAGCAGTGAACCCCTGGGAGACAGGGGCAAGAGGAGCTACAATGAGCAGTTCTTC. Translation: CASSEPLGDRGKRSYNEQFF.